The clone carrying this T cell receptor (beta chain) was recorded at least ten times. Its antigen remains unknown. This entry comes from a study of T cells after yellow fever vaccination. Study results and limitations: Booster samples showed a return of most primary-vaccination clones (under 98% CD4, roughly 85% CD8).

The authors made TCR cDNA by 5'RACE template switching, adding a universal primer site and UMIs. TCRdb analysed the 5' RACE reads with MiXCR anew, one entry per CDR3 protein. This sample has around 310,000 distinct CDR3 sequences; 3.6% occur once, and the top ten carry about a quarter. Germline V gives CDR1 LNHDA, CDR2 SQIVND (reference sequence). The V and J ends lost 3 bases and 9 bases respectively, with 12 bases between them. This CDR3 is built from 13 residues. The genes are TRBV19 and TRBJ2-1; D might be TRBD2 (5 bases). The clonotype originates from a man between 18 and 35 years old who received the YFV17D yellow fever vaccine. Sequenced here: PBMCs, sampled on the day of the yellow fever booster vaccination. This CDR3 is CASSMLGEGEQFF. The CDR3, as DNA: TGTGCCAGTAGTATGCTAGGCGAGGGTGAGCAGTTCTTC. The whole variable domain, remainder taken from reference TRBV19 and TRBJ2-1, is DGGITQSPKYLFRKEGQNVTLSCEQNLNHDAMYWYRQDPGQGLRLIYYSQIVNDFQKGDIAEGYSVSREKKESFPLTVTSAQKNPTAFYLCASSMLGEGEQFFGPGTRLTVL.